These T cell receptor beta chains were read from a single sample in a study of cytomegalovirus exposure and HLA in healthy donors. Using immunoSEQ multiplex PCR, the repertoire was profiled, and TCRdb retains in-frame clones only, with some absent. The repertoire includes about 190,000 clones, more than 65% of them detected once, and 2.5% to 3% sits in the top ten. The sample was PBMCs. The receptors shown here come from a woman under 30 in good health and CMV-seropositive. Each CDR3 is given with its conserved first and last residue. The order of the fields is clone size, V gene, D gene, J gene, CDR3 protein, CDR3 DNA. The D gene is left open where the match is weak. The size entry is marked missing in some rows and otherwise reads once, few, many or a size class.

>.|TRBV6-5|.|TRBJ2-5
CASSYSPAGGTQYF
TGTGCCAGCAGTTACAGTCCCGCCGGGGGGACCCAGTACTTC
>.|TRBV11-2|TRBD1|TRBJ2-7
CASSPIQGSSYEQYF
TGTGCCAGCAGCCCGATACAGGGGTCCTCCTACGAGCAGTACTTC
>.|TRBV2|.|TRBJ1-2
CASTLTANYGYTF
TGTGCCAGCACCCTTACAGCTAACTATGGCTACACCTTC
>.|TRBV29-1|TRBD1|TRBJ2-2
CSVSHRGRNTGELFF
TGCAGCGTTTCCCACAGGGGACGGAACACCGGGGAGCTGTTTTTT
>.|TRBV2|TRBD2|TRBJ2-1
CASRAGGGAGKYNEQFF
TGTGCCAGCAGGGCCGGGGGTGGAGCGGGGAAGTACAATGAGCAGTTCTTC
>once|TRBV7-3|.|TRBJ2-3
CASSLLDSYTDTQYF
TGTGCCAGCAGCTTACTGGACAGTTATACAGATACGCAGTATTTT
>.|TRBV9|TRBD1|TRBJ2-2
CASRNRGPVTELFF
TGTGCCAGCAGAAACAGGGGGCCGGTAACGGAGCTGTTTTTT
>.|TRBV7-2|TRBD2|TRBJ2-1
CASSLGSGGLYNEQFF
TGTGCCAGCAGCTTAGGTAGCGGGGGACTATACAATGAGCAGTTCTTC
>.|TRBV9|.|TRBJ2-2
CASSATTGWGRDTGELFF
TGTGCCAGCAGCGCCACCACGGGGTGGGGGCGGGACACCGGGGAGCTGTTTTTT
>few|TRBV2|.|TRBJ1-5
CASSGVRANQPQHF
TGTGCCAGCAGTGGGGTCAGGGCCAATCAGCCCCAGCATTTT
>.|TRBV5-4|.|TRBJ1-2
CASSLELGEGGYTF
TGTGCCAGCAGCTTGGAACTGGGGGAGGGAGGCTACACCTTC
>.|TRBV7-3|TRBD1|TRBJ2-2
CASSINRGWTGELFF
TGTGCCAGCAGCATTAACAGGGGTTGGACCGGGGAGCTGTTTTTT
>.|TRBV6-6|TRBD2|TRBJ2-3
CASSLAGAGSTDTQYF
TGTGCCAGCAGTTTAGCGGGGGCCGGTAGCACAGATACGCAGTATTTT
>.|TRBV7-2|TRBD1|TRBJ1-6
CASSARDRGSPPLHF
TGTGCCAGCAGCGCCCGGGACAGGGGGTCACCACCCCTCCACTTT
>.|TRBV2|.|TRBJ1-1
CASTLGLIPFF
TGTGCCAGCACCCTAGGACTCATTCCTTTCTTT
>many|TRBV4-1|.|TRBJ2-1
CASSQDSGGGDEQFF
TGCGCCAGCAGCCAAGATAGTGGGGGGGGCGATGAGCAGTTCTTC
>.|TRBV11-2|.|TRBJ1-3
CASSLGNRAGNTIYF
TGTGCCAGCAGCTTAGGAAACAGGGCTGGAAACACCATATATTTT
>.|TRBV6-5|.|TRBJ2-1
CASSELGHNEQFF
TGTGCCAGCAGTGAACTGGGGCACAATGAGCAGTTCTTC
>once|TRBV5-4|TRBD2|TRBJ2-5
CASSLGASGGQETQYF
TGTGCCAGCAGCTTGGGGGCTAGCGGGGGCCAAGAGACCCAGTACTTC
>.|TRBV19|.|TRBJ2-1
CASSITRGDEQFF
TGTGCCAGTAGTATAACCAGGGGGGATGAGCAGTTCTTC
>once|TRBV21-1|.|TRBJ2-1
CASSENSRSYNEQFF
TGTGCCAGCAGCGAAAACTCGCGTTCCTACAATGAGCAGTTCTTC
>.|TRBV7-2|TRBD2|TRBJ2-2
CASSLWGLSGGSGELFF
TGTGCCAGCAGCTTATGGGGTCTTAGCGGGGGGTCCGGGGAGCTGTTTTTT